This T cell receptor beta chain emerged from a study of control samples from healthy donors and cancer patients. Sequencing used immunoSEQ multiplex PCR; TCRdb keeps in-frame clones, though not all of them. The table shows some 73,000 clones, with 94% occurring only once. Looked up from germline, CDR1 is ENHRY and CDR2 is SYGVKD. The V and J ends lost 5 bases and 5 bases, in that order; junction bases with no gene match: 6. The CDR3 runs to 14 residues. The origin of this receptor is a woman aged 40-49 years in good health. Source material: blood. The chain uses TRBV10-3 and TRBJ2-1, with TRBD2 identical over 7 bases. CDR3: CAISQTSAHNEQFF. Written as DNA, the CDR3 is TGTGCCATCAGTCAAACTAGCGCCCACAATGAGCAGTTCTTC.